This note documents a single T cell receptor beta chain sequence. Participants spanned ages about 18 to 90 years and resided in 20 to 25 US areas. In assigning cohorts, the study relied on participant-reported clinical history. This record belongs to a study of blood T cell repertoires in COVID-19. On the study more broadly: Spain, Italy and the United States supplied samples that represented acute and convalescent COVID-19.

CDR1 is KGHSH and CDR2 is LQKENI in the germline V gene. V lost 3 bases to trimming and J lost 6 bases, with 9 bases between them. The CDR3 spans 12 residues. Methods used by the authors: Reference gene primer amplification gave nucleated cell count estimates. Produced via immunoSEQ multiplex PCR; TCRdb's table is partial and in-frame only. The D gene and trimming were derived from the DNA, and the V and J assignments and clone size from that table. The sample carries about 210,000 clones, about 82% recorded once. J is TRBJ2-7 and V is TRBV18; tentative D call: TRBD2 (5 bases). This clonotype was sampled from a man between 40 and 49 years old with acute COVID-19. The sequencing sample was made of PBMCs or T cells enriched from blood (not recorded which). As DNA, the CDR3 is TGTGCCAGCTCACCGGCTCGGGGCGAGCAGTACTTC. Protein sequence: CASSPARGEQYF.